One sample yielded the 21 T cell receptor beta chains listed below, sequenced in a study of regulatory T cells in long-lasting Graves disease. TCR beta libraries were built with iRepertoire HTBI primers and Arm-PCR of CDR3 regions. TCRdb re-analysed the multiplex PCR reads in MiXCR, keeping a single row per CDR3 protein. Of over 400,000 distinct CDR3 sequences in the sample, about 15% are singletons; the top ten hold more than 15%. Time point of the sample: newly diagnosed GD, antithyroid drugs for less than 3 months. PBMCs were the source of the RNA used for TCR sequencing. This sample also appeared in a second study, on T cells in Graves' hyperthyroidism and ophthalmopathy.

The sequences come from peripheral blood mononuclear cells (PBMCs), collected at new diagnosis, from a patient treated with antithyroid drugs. All receptors come from a woman aged 50 to 60 with Graves disease.

This clonotype showed up just a few times. The genes are TRBV28 and TRBJ2-7; 8 bases match TRBD2. CDR1 is MDHEN, CDR2 SYDVKM, per germline. V lost 10 bases to trimming and J lost 0 bases; unmatched junction nucleotides: 11. This CDR3 is built from 15 residues. The CDR3 reads CATEIAGRASYEQYF. The CDR3, as DNA: TGTGCCACTGAGATAGCGGGAAGGGCCTCCTACGAGCAGTACTTC.

This clonotype was seen repeatedly, ten times or more. J is TRBJ1-4 and V is TRBV7-6; D may be TRBD1 (5 bases). V was shortened by 5 bases and J by 7 bases, with 17 bases between the two germline ends. This CDR3 is 15 amino acids long. Germline CDR1 reads SGHVS; CDR2 reads FNYEAQ. The CDR3 reads CASSPTTGGGEKLFF. The CDR3 DNA sequence: TGTGCCAGCAGCCCAACAACGGGGGGAGGTGAAAAACTGTTTTTT.

At least ten counts were recorded for this clonotype. This chain connects TRBV3-1 to TRBJ2-7; 12 bases line up with TRBD2. The germline V gene has CDR1 LGHDT and CDR2 YNNKEL (reference sequence). J lost 3 bases, V lost 7 bases, and 10 bases had no gene match. The CDR3 length is 16 residues. The CDR3 nucleotides are TGTGCCAGCACCGGGGCTAGCGGGAGGGAAGGCTACGAGCAGTACTTC. Translated: CASTGASGREGYEQYF.

This clonotype was observed many times. The chain uses TRBV7-9 and TRBJ2-1, with 10 bases that match TRBD1. V gave up 4 bases and J gave up 8 bases; unmatched junction bases: 14. The CDR3 has 17 residues. Germline lookup yields CDR1 SEHNR and CDR2 FQNEAQ (reference sequence). The CDR3 nucleotides are TGTGCCAGCAGCTCCTCAACCCGGACAGGGGGAGTAGATGAGCAGTTCTTC. As protein: CASSSSTRTGGVDEQFF. Filled out from reference TRBV7-9 and TRBJ2-1, the complete variable domain reads DTGVSQNPRHKITKRGQNVTFRCDPISEHNRLYWYRQTLGQGPEFLTYFQNEAQLEKSRLLSDRFSAERPKGSFSTLEIQRTEQGDSAMYLCASSSSTRTGGVDEQFFGPGTRLTVL.

This clonotype was recorded many times. The chain recombines TRBV7-9 with TRBJ1-2; D is uncertain. Germline V gene sequence: CDR1 SEHNR, CDR2 FQNEAQ (reference sequence). V was trimmed by 2 bases and J by 8 bases, leaving 21 bases between them. The CDR3 has 16 residues. In nucleotides, the CDR3 is TGTGCCAGCAGCTTATCCGACAAAGAGGGTCGCTACGGCTACACCTTC. Encoded protein: CASSLSDKEGRYGYTF.

This clonotype was counted a few times. This chain links TRBV7-7 with TRBJ2-7; TRBD2 agrees at 8 bases. Trimming removed 2 bases from V and 6 bases from J; junction bases left unmatched: 3. This CDR3 spans 13 amino acids. Per germline, CDR1 SSHAT and CDR2 FNYEAQ (reference sequence). CDR3 coding DNA: TGTGCCAGCAGCTTAATTGCGGGAGGCGAGCAGTACTTC. Its translation: CASSLIAGGEQYF.

The chain recombines TRBV25-1 with TRBJ2-3; a possible D gene is TRBD2 (5 bases). The CDR3 consists of 13 residues. The V gene lost 4 bases and the J gene lost 1 base, with 6 bases spanning the gap. Germline V lookup: CDR1 MGHDK, CDR2 SYGVNS. The CDR3, as DNA: TGTGCCAGCAGTGTTAGCGGCACAGATACGCAGTATTTT. Protein sequence: CASSVSGTDTQYF.

This clonotype was found many times. The rearrangement links TRBV29-1 to TRBJ2-1; no definite D call. This CDR3 comprises 13 residues. The germline CDR1 and CDR2 sequences are SQVTM and ANQGSEA. V gave up 3 bases and J gave up 0 bases, with 6 bases separating them. The CDR3 region is CSVDSSSYNEQFF. The CDR3 region has the DNA TGCAGCGTTGACAGCTCCTCCTACAATGAGCAGTTCTTC.

Only a few counts were recorded for this clonotype. This chain uses TRBV18 with TRBJ2-7; D perhaps matches TRBD2 (5 bases). Trimming removed 3 bases from V and 2 bases from J, with 11 bases in between. The CDR3 has 14 amino acids. The germline V gene has CDR1 KGHSH and CDR2 LQKENI. The chain's CDR3 is CASSPSSSPYEQYF. For the CDR3, the DNA is TGTGCCAGCTCACCCTCTAGCTCCCCCTACGAGCAGTACTTC. The full variable domain, in which reference TRBV18 and TRBJ2-7 provide the parts outside the CDR3, is NAGVMQNPRHLVRRRGQEARLRCSPMKGHSHVYWYRQLPEEGLKFMVYLQKENIIDESGMPKERFSAEFPKEGPSILRIQQVVRGDSAAYFCASSPSSSPYEQYFGPGTRLTVT.

This clonotype was seen a few times. This sequence joins TRBV6-2 or TRBV6-3 and TRBJ2-7, with TRBD1 matching over 10 bases. The CDR3 totals 15 residues. Germline V CDR1 and CDR2: MNHEY, SVGEGT. The trim removed 5 bases at V and 1 base at J, leaving 5 bases unmatched. The DNA for the CDR3 is TGTGCCAGCAGTGAAGGGACAGGGGTATCCTACGAGCAGTACTTC. Translation: CASSEGTGVSYEQYF.

This clonotype showed up many times. V and J are TRBV12-3 or TRBV12-4 and TRBJ1-1, with D tentatively TRBD1 (5 bases). V lost 3 bases and J 5 bases, leaving 16 bases between the germline ends. The CDR3 totals 15 residues. CDR3 coding DNA: TGTGCCAGCAGTTTCTCTCCGCAGGGTGAAACTGAAGCTTTCTTT. This codes for CASSFSPQGETEAFF.

Many counts were recorded for this clonotype. A junction end diverges from the germline sequence, so it may reflect a read error. The rearrangement links TRBV5-1 to TRBJ1-1, with D possibly TRBD1 on 6 matching bases. Germline CDR1 and CDR2: SGHRS and YFSETQ. The CDR3 is 14 amino acids. CDR3 DNA: TGTGCCAGCAGTGAGGGGGGGATGAACACTGAAGCTTTCTTT. Encoded protein: CASSEGGMNTEAFF. The whole variable domain, filled in from reference TRBV5-1 and TRBJ1-1, reads KAGVTQTPRYLIKTRGQQVTLSCSPISGHRSVSWYQQTPGQGLQFLFEYFSETQRNKGNFPGRFSGRQFSNSRSEMNVSTLELGDSALYLCASSEGGMNTEAFFGQGTRLTVV.

This clonotype occurred many times. The rearrangement uses TRBV5-1 and TRBJ2-5; D is possibly TRBD1 (6 bases). Per the germline V gene, CDR1 is SGHRS and CDR2 is YFSETQ. The CDR3 is 14 amino acids. V gave up 0 bases and J gave up 6 bases, with 12 bases separating them. CDR3 sequence: CASSLGPGEQTQYF. Here the CDR3 DNA reads TGCGCCAGCAGCTTGGGTCCAGGGGAACAGACCCAGTACTTC.

This clonotype was detected many times. This chain links TRBV12-3 or TRBV12-4 with TRBJ2-3; 9 positions match TRBD2. The CDR3 is made up of 15 amino acids. V lost 6 bases and J lost 9; bases outside the gene matches: 13. The CDR3 sequence is CASSPWSGRPKTQYF. CDR3 coding DNA: TGTGCCAGCAGCCCCTGGAGCGGGAGGCCCAAAACGCAGTATTTT.

The J gene is TRBJ1-1, the V gene TRBV9, with D perhaps matching TRBD1 (6 bases). Trimming took 0 bases from V and 1 from J, leaving 13 bases between them. Germline V gene data show CDR1 as SGDLS and CDR2 as YYNGEE. The CDR3 extends over 16 amino acids. The CDR3 DNA reads as TGTGCCAGCAGCGTAGGCCGAACAGGGCCGAACACTGAAGCTTTCTTT. Translated: CASSVGRTGPNTEAFF.

This clonotype has ten or more counts. This chain's CDR3 is CASSFGGAEGYGYTF. The CDR3 DNA sequence: TGTGCCAGCAGTTTTGGAGGGGCCGAGGGCTATGGCTACACCTTC. V usage is TRBV28 and J usage is TRBJ1-2; D is possibly TRBD1 (5 bases). V gave up 3 bases and J gave up 4 bases, with 15 bases separating them. The CDR3 contains 15 residues. Germline V gives CDR1 MDHEN, CDR2 SYDVKM.

The chain combines TRBV28 with TRBJ2-7, with 8 positions matching TRBD2. CDR1 is MDHEN, CDR2 SYDVKM, per germline. Losses at the gene ends were 3 bases for V and 3 bases for J; bases not matched to a gene: 10. This CDR3 region has 16 residues. The CDR3: CASSFVPGRAVYEQYF. In DNA form, the CDR3 reads TGTGCCAGCAGTTTCGTTCCCGGGAGGGCCGTCTACGAGCAGTACTTC.

This clonotype was counted ten times or more. The gene calls are TRBV2 and TRBJ2-3; D unclear. Germline V gene lookup returns CDR1 SNHLY and CDR2 FYNNEI. The length of the CDR3 is 11 residues. The V end was cut by 3 bases, the J end by 11 bases, with 9 bases between. The CDR3 reads CASSDRNLQYF. DNA for the CDR3: TGTGCCAGCAGTGACAGGAATCTGCAGTATTTT.

Regarding this clonotype: A read error is possible here, since a much larger clone lies one base away. J is TRBJ2-7 and V is TRBV30; 12 positions agree with TRBD1. This CDR3 has 14 residues. Germline CDR1 GTSNPN, CDR2 SVGIG (reference sequence). With 3 bases clipped from V and 6 bases from J, the junction kept 6 bases outside the gene matches. CDR3 protein: CAWSTGTGGCEQYF. The CDR3 DNA reads as TGTGCCTGGAGCACCGGGACAGGGGGCTGCGAGCAGTACTTC.

This clonotype was counted only a few times. The V gene is TRBV7-2, the J gene TRBJ2-7; 12 bases match TRBD1. Per germline, CDR1 SGHTA and CDR2 FQGNSA. The V segment lost 6 bases and the J segment 7 bases; nucleotides outside the gene matches: 19. This CDR3 comprises 18 residues. The CDR3 nucleotides are TGTGCCAGCAGGGGACAGGGGGCGAGGGCTAGCGGGATGTGGGAGCAGTACTTC. Protein sequence: CASRGQGARASGMWEQYF.

This clonotype was observed a handful of times. The chain employs TRBV5-1 and TRBJ2-5; 11 positions match TRBD1. Germline-derived CDR1 and CDR2 are SGHRS and YFSETQ. The CDR3 is made up of 16 amino acids. With V trimmed by 4 bases and J by 2 bases, 7 bases remained unmatched. The CDR3 DNA is TGCGCCAGCAGCCTAGGACAGGGGGCGCAACAAGAGACCCAGTACTTC. Translation: CASSLGQGAQQETQYF.